This section outlines one TCR beta chain sequence together with its context. As yet, its antigen is unknown. Positively selected for CCR7, the CD45RO-negative cells used as naive CD8 cells excluded terminally differentiated effector memory CD45RA+ cells. All donors qualified as healthy HIV-negative adults and had experienced no recent acute infections or vaccinations. Each replicate PCR on the sorted subsets used 200 to 250 ng DNA (around 30,000 T cell genomes). Data came from immunoSEQ multiplex PCR; TCRdb stores just in-frame clones and leaves some out. Found here are about 580,000 clones, roughly 98% of them singletons; the top ten hold 0.3%. The germline V and J ends were trimmed by 0 bases and 5 bases, with 14 bases remaining between them. Germline-derived CDR1 and CDR2 are SGHTA and FQGNSA. This CDR3 spans 16 amino acids. The sample comes from a study of shared clonotypes between healthy human individuals. Whole-study findings and limits: Sequencing depth was a factor that was expected to affect clonotype sharing among donors. Since donors were few, the genetic and exposure-history diversity represented was limited.

J is TRBJ1-5 and V is TRBV7-2; D is ambiguous. The TCR comes from a man aged 25 to 45 in good health. Input material: naive CD8+ T cells sorted from blood. In DNA form, the CDR3 reads TGTGCCAGCAGCTTAGCTAAAAATATAGGGTATCAGCCCCAGCATTTT. Its protein product is CASSLAKNIGYQPQHF.